These 18 T cell receptor beta chains share one sample of origin, sequenced in a study of blood T cells in healthy people across ages (dated by TCRdb to between 2015 and 2017). The protocol used for the library was 5' RACE. TCRdb lists the instrument as Illumina HiSeq 2500. A second about 7 to 12 cycle PCR used a sample-barcoded 5' primer and a J-beta primer mix. TCRdb applied fastp at Q25 and MiXCR to the public reads, then kept only in-frame beta chains. Rows matching on CDR3 protein sequence are summarized as one entry with the most common DNA and genes. The sample table records around 870,000 distinct CDR3 sequences; 29% of these occur just once. The ten largest account for 15% to 20% of the sample. Sequenced material: blood. These TCRs come from a woman over 75 in good health.

The chain links TRBV29-1 to TRBJ1-2, with D perhaps TRBD1 (5 bases). V gave up 6 bases and J gave up 5 bases, with 16 bases separating them. Per germline, CDR1 SQVTM and CDR2 ANQGSEA. CDR3 length: 13 amino acids. The CDR3 DNA is TGCAGCGTATACTCTGGGGCAGGGTATGGCTACACCTTC. This codes for CSVYSGAGYGYTF.

This clonotype was seen a single time. This rearrangement joins TRBV19 to TRBJ2-7, with 9 bases aligning to TRBD1. The closer fit of TRBJ2-4 to the DNA end suggests the J call may be wrong. The germline V gene has CDR1 LNHDA and CDR2 SQIVND (reference sequence). The CDR3 contains 15 residues. The CDR3 here is CASKTPGQGMNIQYF. The CDR3 DNA follows: TGTGCCAGTAAGACGCCGGGACAGGGTATGAACATTCAGTACTTC.

This clonotype turned up a few times. The chain uses TRBV7-9 and TRBJ1-2, with D maybe TRBD1 (5 bases). Trimming cost V 8 bases and J 0 bases, with 13 bases left between them. The CDR3 is 14 amino acids. CDR1 and CDR2 from the germline V gene are SEHNR and FQNEAQ (reference sequence). CDR3 DNA sequence: TGTGCCAGCGCTTTAGGGGCGGCTAACTATGGCTACACCTTC. This encodes CASALGAANYGYTF. The full variable domain, with the rest looked up from reference TRBV7-9 and TRBJ1-2, is DTGVSQNPRHKITKRGQNVTFRCDPISEHNRLYWYRQTLGQGPEFLTYFQNEAQLEKSRLLSDRFSAERPKGSFSTLEIQRTEQGDSAMYLCASALGAANYGYTFGSGTRLTVV.

The gene calls are TRBV5-1 and TRBJ1-1; D gene unclear. This CDR3 contains 16 residues. The V and J ends lost 6 bases and 2 bases respectively, with 20 bases between them. Germline CDR1 SGHRS, CDR2 YFSETQ. The CDR3 region has the DNA TGCGCCAGCAACGACCCTGGCGTCAGAAAAAACACTGAAGCTTTCTTT. It specifies CASNDPGVRKNTEAFF.

With respect to this clonotype: This could be a read error, since a much larger clone is one nucleotide away. The V call is TRBV5-1, the J call TRBJ2-5; 7 bases line up with TRBD2. From germline, CDR1 is SGHRS and CDR2 YFSETQ. Germline trimming cut 0 bases from V and 11 bases from J; bases unmatched to any gene: 19. This CDR3 comprises 17 residues. The CDR3 region is CASSLGLAVNLLDEQYF. Here the CDR3 DNA reads TGCGCCAGCAGCTTGGGTCTAGCGGTTAACCTTTTGGATGAGCAGTACTTC.

This clonotype was counted ten times or more. The chain employs TRBV12-3 or TRBV12-4 and TRBJ1-6, with D tentatively TRBD1 (5 bases). V was pared by 7 bases and J by 10 bases, with 17 bases between. The CDR3 is 14 amino acids. CDR3 DNA: TGTGCCAGCAAGCTGGGACCTCGGGGATCACCCCTCCACTTT. It translates to CASKLGPRGSPLHF.

On this clonotype: A read error may be the cause here, since a much bigger clone is one base away. The chain is built from TRBV24-1 and TRBJ2-3, with D possibly TRBD2 on 5 matching bases. CDR1 and CDR2 from the germline V gene are KGHDR and SFDVKD. The CDR3 totals 15 residues. Trimming removed 9 bases from V and 2 bases from J, with 17 bases in between. As DNA, the CDR3 is TGTGCCACCTCCCCCGGGGTGAGAAACACAGATACGCAGTATTTT. Its protein is CATSPGVRNTDTQYF.

CDR3 nucleotides: TGCAGTGCGGGACTAGCGGGAGGTAGTATGACAGATACGCAGTATTTT. It codes for CSAGLAGGSMTDTQYF. The chain links TRBV20-1 to TRBJ2-3; TRBD2 agrees at 15 bases. The V and J ends lost 6 bases and 3 bases, in that order; junction bases with no gene match: 7. CDR1 and CDR2 from the germline V gene are DFQATT and SNEGSKA (reference sequence). The CDR3 loop spans 16 amino acids.

This clonotype appeared many times. The V call is TRBV24-1, the J call TRBJ2-1; 11 positions agree with TRBD2. CDR3 size: 18 residues. The V and J ends lost 7 bases and 0 bases, in that order; junction bases with no gene match: 10. Looked up from germline, CDR1 is KGHDR and CDR2 is SFDVKD. CDR3: CATSATSGVESSYNEQFF. The CDR3, as DNA: TGTGCCACCAGCGCGACTAGCGGGGTCGAAAGCTCCTACAATGAGCAGTTCTTC.

In its sample, this clonotype was seen many times. This chain joins TRBV7-9 and TRBJ2-1; D gene ambiguous. The CDR3 is 12 amino acids. The V gene's germline CDR1 is SEHNR and CDR2 FQNEAQ (reference sequence). The V gene lost 8 bases and the J gene lost 2 bases, with 7 bases spanning the gap. CDR3 nucleotide sequence: TGTGCCAGCTCACCAACCTACAATGAGCAGTTCTTC. Its protein product is CASSPTYNEQFF.

Many counts were recorded for this clonotype. This sequence joins TRBV6-5 and TRBJ2-4; unclear D gene. Germline V CDR1 and CDR2: MNHEY, SVGAGI. Deletions cut 4 bases from V and 5 bases from J, with 18 bases between. The CDR3 extends over 16 amino acids. CDR3 residues: CASSSRNRPGENIQYF. The CDR3 nucleotides read TGTGCCAGCAGTTCGCGGAACCGACCCGGTGAAAACATTCAGTACTTC.

This clonotype was detected a few times. The CDR3 region has the DNA TGTGCCAGCAGTCTTCGGACAGGGGGTTTTTGGGATGGCTACACCTTC. This translates into CASSLRTGGFWDGYTF. This chain joins TRBV27 and TRBJ1-2; 10 positions agree with TRBD1. J was trimmed by 6 bases and V by 5 bases; bases with no gene match: 12. This CDR3 is built from 16 residues. Germline CDR1 and CDR2: MNHEY and SMNVEV (reference sequence).

This clonotype was recorded at least ten times. V gene TRBV12-3 or TRBV12-4 combines with J gene TRBJ2-1, with 9 bases matching TRBD2. CDR3 length: 17 amino acids. J gave up 7 bases and V 3 bases, and 13 bases lay outside the gene matches. CDR3 coding DNA: TGTGCCAGCAGTTTGGCCCCCATGGCGGGGGGGGCGAATGAGCAGTTCTTC. It translates to CASSLAPMAGGANEQFF.

The chain has TRBV2 and TRBJ2-3; 9 bases agree with TRBD2. The germline CDR1 and CDR2 sequences are SNHLY and FYNNEI. Losses at the gene ends were 7 bases for V and 6 bases for J; bases not matched to a gene: 11. CDR3 length: 15 amino acids. This CDR3 is CASKWGRGGRDTQYF. The CDR3 nucleotides are TGTGCCAGCAAGTGGGGGCGGGGGGGCCGCGATACGCAGTATTTT.

CDR3 amino acids: CASSGEGRQYNEPYF. DNA of the CDR3: TGTGCCAGCAGTGGGGAGGGCAGGCAGTACAATGAGCCGTACTTC. V usage is TRBV6-2 or TRBV6-3 and J usage is TRBJ2-5; 7 nucleotides align to TRBD2. Germline V gives CDR1 MNHEY, CDR2 SVGEGT. V shed 5 bases and J 13 bases; nucleotides not matched to a gene: 19. This CDR3 comprises 15 residues.

On this clonotype itself: Just one base apart from a much larger clone, this may be a read error. The gene calls are TRBV18 and TRBJ1-5; TRBD1 aligns across 7 bases. The length of the CDR3 is 15 residues. CDR1 is KGHSH, CDR2 LQKENI, per germline. J gave up 2 bases and V 3 bases, and 4 bases lay outside the gene matches. CDR3 DNA sequence: TGTGCCAGCTCACCCCACGACAGGGGCAATCAGCCCCAGCATTTT. It codes for CASSPHDRGNQPQHF.

This clonotype occurred a few times. J is TRBJ1-1 and V is TRBV20-1, with a weak D call TRBD1 (5 bases). The V gene lost 0 bases and the J gene lost 1 base, with 18 bases spanning the gap. The germline V gene has CDR1 DFQATT and CDR2 SNEGSKA (reference sequence). The CDR3 has 17 residues. CDR3 region: CSARDRVSAGWNTEAFF. The DNA for the CDR3 is TGCAGTGCTAGAGATCGGGTGTCTGCAGGGTGGAACACTGAAGCTTTCTTT.

Ten or more counts support this clonotype. The chain carries TRBV20-1 and TRBJ1-4; TRBD1 matches at 7 bases. This CDR3 contains 11 residues. CDR1 DFQATT and CDR2 SNEGSKA come from the germline V gene (reference sequence). V lost 6 bases, J lost 15 bases, and 10 bases stayed unmatched. CDR3 region: CSAPGQVGVFF. As DNA, the CDR3 is TGCAGTGCACCCGGACAGGTTGGGGTGTTTTTT.